This TCR beta chain was captured by sequencing in a study of shared clonotypes between healthy human individuals. Donors were healthy HIV-negative adults without recent acute infections or vaccinations. Overall study results and limits: Only blood was sampled, and tissue TCR repertoires likely differ from blood ones.

The V end lost 5 bases, the J end lost 4 bases, and 14 bases lay between the germline ends. Per germline, CDR1 MDHEN and CDR2 SYDVKM. The CDR3 sequence is 14 residues long. Original processing notes: ImmunoSEQ junction-only sequences lacked quality scores, so their filtering differed. Libraries were prepared by immunoSEQ multiplex PCR; TCRdb keeps only in-frame clonotypes and omits some of them. Clonal size and the V and J genes are those of that table, whereas D and trimming came from the DNA. The sample yields hundreds of thousands of clones, 74% seen once. In regard to this clone: Its target is not known.

The sequence was obtained from a woman in her thirties in good health. The sequenced sample consisted of memory CD4+ T cells sorted from blood. Subset indicated: CD45RA-negative fraction. The gene calls are TRBV28 and TRBJ1-2, with a weak D call TRBD1 (5 bases). The DNA for the CDR3 is TGTGCCAGCAGTAATTGGGACGCTGTCTATGGCTACACCTTC. Translating it yields CASSNWDAVYGYTF.